The source of this TCR beta chain is a study of neoadjuvant anti-PD-1 for oral cavity cancer. Study at large: Nivolumab at 3 mg/kg was mostly given biweekly, three to four doses, pre-surgery.

The patients had HPV-negative, locally advanced oral cavity squamous cell carcinoma. Sequencing used immunoSEQ multiplex PCR; TCRdb keeps in-frame clones, though not all of them. The sample includes some 17,000 clones, roughly 60% seen only once; the top ten take around 2.8%. With regard to this clone: The antigen remains undetermined.

The CDR3 is made up of 16 amino acids. Germline values: CDR1 GTSNPN, CDR2 SVGIG (reference sequence). The ends were cut back, 2 bases at V and 3 bases at J, with 16 bases in the middle. Study-wide points: TCR analyses covered only a few patients per response group.

The specimen was PBMCs, collected before nivolumab (anti-PD-1) treatment. This clonotype was obtained from a person aged 35-79 years with oral cavity squamous cell carcinoma. The chain recombines TRBV30 with TRBJ2-2, with D perhaps matching TRBD2 (5 bases). CDR3 nucleotides: TGTGCCTGGAGTCCGGGGAGAGGCGTGGACACCGGGGAGCTGTTTTTT. Protein: CAWSPGRGVDTGELFF. Full variable domain (outside the CDR3, taken from reference TRBV30 and TRBJ2-2): SQTIHQWPATLVQPVGSPLSLECTVEGTSNPNLYWYRQAAGRGLQLLFYSVGIGQISSEVPQNLSASRPQDRQFILSSKKLLLSDSGFYLCAWSPGRGVDTGELFFGEGSRLTVL.